Described below is a single TCR beta chain sequence and its context. The data were taken from a study of blood T cell repertoires in COVID-19. Study-wide context: From the United States, Italy and Spain came samples of acute and convalescent COVID-19.

One Seattle source followed patients from active infection through their disease course. V gave up 4 bases and J gave up 6 bases, with 16 bases separating them. Germline V gives CDR1 MNHEY, CDR2 SMNVEV (reference sequence). This CDR3 contains 14 residues. Per the study methods: Estimation of nucleated cell counts relied on the amplification of reference gene primers. Method: immunoSEQ multiplex PCR; TCRdb's copy keeps in-frame clones and lacks some. D and trimming were read from the DNA, whereas the V and J calls and clone size are those reported in that table. The sample lists over 250,000 clones, about 91% occurring once.

Specimen: peripheral blood. This chain uses TRBV27 with TRBJ2-7, with D unresolved. This TCR was recovered from a person aged 18-35 years with COVID-19, enrolled during active disease. CDR3 protein: CASSSTPALSEQYF. CDR3 nucleotide sequence: TGTGCCAGCAGTTCGACACCAGCCCTATCCGAGCAGTACTTC.